This entry features one T cell receptor beta chain sequence. Its antigen is not identified. V lost 3 bases to trimming and J lost 3 bases, with 8 bases between them. CDR3 size: 13 residues. CDR1 is MNHEY and CDR2 is SVGAGI in the germline V gene. The data stem from a study of T cell responses to AZD1222 COVID-19 vaccine. Study outcomes and limitations: Among the donors, most were white British and more were female, and clonal diversity was possibly underestimated. Dominant at 160-218 and 743-854, vaccine-associated CD4 TCRs also spanned spike.

Generated by immunoSEQ multiplex PCR, the TCRdb table keeps only in-frame clones and is missing some. The table shows approximately 120,000 clones, with roughly nine tenths occurring only once. V and J are TRBV6-5 and TRBJ1-1; D unclear. This clonotype originated in an adult in good health. The material sequenced was peripheral blood, taken on day 0 of AZD1222 vaccination. For the CDR3, the DNA is TGTGCCAGCAGTTATCTACCAGACACTGAAGCTTTCTTT. Translated: CASSYLPDTEAFF.